Listed here are 16 T cell receptor beta chains from one sample, sequenced in a study of blood T cells in healthy people across ages. Alongside a J-beta primer mix, a sample-barcoded 5' primer served in a second PCR lasting roughly 6 to 11 cycles. TCRdb processed the 5' RACE reads anew with MiXCR; each CDR3 protein has one entry. The sample includes 700,000 to 850,000 distinct CDR3 sequences, roughly 50% of them seen just once. Sequenced sample: blood. These receptors were collected from a man older than 75 in good health.

The chain couples TRBV24-1 to TRBJ2-1; 8 bases map to TRBD2. Germline assignment: CDR1 KGHDR and CDR2 SFDVKD. The V gene end was trimmed by 4 bases and the J gene end by 3 bases; junction bases not matched to a gene: 7. The CDR3 has 16 amino acids. This CDR3 is CATSERTSGDYNEQFF. CDR3 coding DNA: TGTGCCACCAGTGAGCGTACTAGCGGAGACTACAATGAGCAGTTCTTC.

This clonotype was recorded a few times. This chain connects TRBV10-3 to TRBJ1-5, with 7 positions matching TRBD1. After removal of 3 bases from V and 2 bases from J, the junction contained 4 bases not matched to a gene. Germline V lookup: CDR1 ENHRY, CDR2 SYGVKD. The CDR3 loop spans 15 amino acids. CDR3 residues: CAISDPGTGNQPQHF. CDR3 DNA sequence: TGTGCCATCAGTGACCCCGGGACAGGCAATCAGCCCCAGCATTTT.

The chain joins TRBV9 to TRBJ2-7; TRBD2 matches 7 bases. Per germline, CDR1 SGDLS and CDR2 YYNGEE. V lost 3 bases and J lost 2; bases outside the gene matches: 8. The CDR3 covers 15 residues. The CDR3 reads CASSERTSPAYEQYF. The DNA for the CDR3 is TGTGCCAGCAGCGAAAGGACTAGTCCCGCCTACGAGCAGTACTTC.

V is TRBV6-2 or TRBV6-3 and J is TRBJ1-5; unclear D gene. V lost 6 bases and J 7 bases, leaving 19 bases between the germline ends. There are 15 residues in the CDR3. Per the germline V gene, CDR1 is MNHEY and CDR2 is SVGEGT. CDR3 bases: TGTGCCAGCAGCCGGACGGGCGGCCGGAGGCAGCCCCAGCATTTT. Translation: CASSRTGGRRQPQHF.

Concerning this clonotype itself: A much larger clone is a single base away; this may be a read error. The chain is built from TRBV20-1 and TRBJ2-1; TRBD1 is a possible D gene (6 bases). With the DNA end fitting TRBJ2-7 better, the J assignment may be wrong. This CDR3 comprises 16 residues. Per germline, CDR1 DFQATT and CDR2 SNEGSKA (reference sequence). The CDR3 here is CSARPAGAKIYNEQYF. CDR3 DNA sequence: TGCAGTGCTAGACCCGCAGGGGCGAAGATATACAATGAGCAGTACTTC.

The rearrangement links TRBV3-1 to TRBJ2-1; D possibly corresponds to TRBD1 (5 bases). Between the trimmed V and J ends, which lost 4 bases and 1 base, there was a span of 14 bases. Germline V gene sequence: CDR1 LGHDT, CDR2 YNNKEL (reference sequence). CDR3 length: 16 amino acids. CDR3 bases: TGTGCCAGCAGCCGCCGAAGGGGTACTTCCTACAATGAGCAGTTCTTC. It codes for CASSRRRGTSYNEQFF.

This clonotype has more than one count but fewer than ten. The chain has TRBV10-3 and TRBJ2-1, with a possible D match to TRBD2 (5 bases). There are 14 residues in the CDR3. Trimming removed 1 base from V and 8 bases from J, with 12 bases in between. The V gene's germline CDR1 is ENHRY and CDR2 SYGVKD. The CDR3 coding sequence is TGTGCCATCAGTGAGTGGGAGTTATTGGATGAGCAGTTCTTC. Translated, it gives CAISEWELLDEQFF.

The chain carries TRBV27 and TRBJ2-3, with unresolved D. Germline V CDR1 and CDR2: MNHEY, SMNVEV (reference sequence). This CDR3 has 13 residues. V shed 5 bases and J shed 6 bases, with 12 bases lying between them. The chain's CDR3 is CASSRLFGDTQYF. The CDR3 coding sequence is TGTGCCAGCAGTCGACTGTTTGGGGATACGCAGTATTTT.

CDR3 nucleotide sequence: TGTGCCAGCAGTGATCTCGGACTAGCGGGAAACTACGAGCAGTACTTC. This translates into CASSDLGLAGNYEQYF. This chain links TRBV6-1 with TRBJ2-7; 12 bases are shared with TRBD2. CDR1 MNHNS and CDR2 SASEGT come from the germline V gene. The CDR3 extends over 16 amino acids. Unmatched junction bases numbered 6, after V lost 3 bases and J lost 3 bases.

This sequence joins TRBV7-9 and TRBJ2-4; 9 nucleotides match TRBD2. The length of the CDR3 is 17 residues. The ends lost 7 bases at V and 9 bases at J; junction bases unmatched: 19. The germline gives CDR1 SEHNR, CDR2 FQNEAQ (reference sequence). CDR3 protein: CASTPLTSGSGVGIQYF. DNA of the CDR3: TGTGCCAGCACCCCTTTGACTAGCGGTTCAGGGGTGGGCATTCAGTACTTC.

This clonotype was found many times. The CDR3 loop reads CASGRESSYNEQFF. For the CDR3, the DNA is TGTGCCAGCGGGCGGGAGAGCTCCTACAATGAGCAGTTCTTC. The chain is built from TRBV7-2 and TRBJ2-1; 7 positions match TRBD2. The CDR3 sequence is 14 residues long. Germline V lookup: CDR1 SGHTA, CDR2 FQGNSA. The V gene end was trimmed by 8 bases and the J gene end by 0 bases; junction bases not matched to a gene: 4.

The chain combines TRBV5-5 with TRBJ2-1; D unclear. The CDR3 is 14 residues long. Trimming took 1 base from V and 1 from J, leaving 6 bases between them. Germline CDR1 reads SGHKS; CDR2 reads YYEKEE (reference sequence). CDR3 loop: CASSLKDSYNEQFF. CDR3 DNA sequence: TGTGCCAGCAGCTTGAAGGATTCCTACAATGAGCAGTTCTTC.

V and J are TRBV25-1 and TRBJ2-5, with D possibly TRBD1 on 6 matching bases. V was trimmed by 3 bases and J by 5 bases, leaving 13 bases between them. Per the germline V gene, CDR1 is MGHDK and CDR2 is SYGVNS. This CDR3 comprises 14 residues. In nucleotides, the CDR3 is TGTGCCAGCAGTGACGCGGCAGGGGAGGAGACCCAGTACTTC. Encoded protein: CASSDAAGEETQYF.

This clonotype has just one count. A much larger clone differs by one base, so this may be a read error. V is TRBV27 and J is TRBJ1-5; a possible D gene is TRBD1 (6 bases). The CDR3 runs to 13 residues. Germline lookup yields CDR1 MNHEY and CDR2 SMNVEV (reference sequence). Trimming pared 5 bases from V and 9 bases from J, leaving 14 bases between. CDR3 DNA sequence: TGTGCCAGCAGTGGAGGGGGAGGTCGGCCCCAGCATTTT. Translated, it gives CASSGGGGRPQHF.

Here the CDR3 reads CASSPWGGDEQYF. In DNA form, the CDR3 reads TGTGCCAGCAGCCCATGGGGGGGTGACGAGCAGTACTTC. This chain connects TRBV27 to TRBJ2-7; 7 nucleotides align to TRBD2. There are 13 residues in the CDR3. CDR1 and CDR2 from the germline V gene are MNHEY and SMNVEV (reference sequence). Trimming cost V 6 bases and J 5 bases; bases outside gene matches: 7.

The rearrangement joins TRBV5-1 to TRBJ2-4; tentative D call: TRBD1 (5 bases). Germline V gene data show CDR1 as SGHRS and CDR2 as YFSETQ. The CDR3 length is 14 residues. V lost 4 bases, J lost 6 bases, and 14 bases lay in between. Written as DNA, the CDR3 is TGCGCCAGCAGCCCCGGCAGGGTAGGAAACATTCAGTACTTC. As protein: CASSPGRVGNIQYF.